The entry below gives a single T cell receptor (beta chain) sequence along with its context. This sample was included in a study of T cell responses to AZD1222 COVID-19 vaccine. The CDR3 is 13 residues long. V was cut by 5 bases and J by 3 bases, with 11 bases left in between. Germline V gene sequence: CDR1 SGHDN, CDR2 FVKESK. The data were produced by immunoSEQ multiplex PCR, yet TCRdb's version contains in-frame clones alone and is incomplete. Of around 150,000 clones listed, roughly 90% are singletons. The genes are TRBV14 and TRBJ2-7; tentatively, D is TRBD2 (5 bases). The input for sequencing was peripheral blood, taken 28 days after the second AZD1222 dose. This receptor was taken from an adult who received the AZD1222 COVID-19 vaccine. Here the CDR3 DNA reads TGTGCCAGCAGCTCCACCGGGGTCTACGAGCAGTACTTC. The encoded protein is CASSSTGVYEQYF.